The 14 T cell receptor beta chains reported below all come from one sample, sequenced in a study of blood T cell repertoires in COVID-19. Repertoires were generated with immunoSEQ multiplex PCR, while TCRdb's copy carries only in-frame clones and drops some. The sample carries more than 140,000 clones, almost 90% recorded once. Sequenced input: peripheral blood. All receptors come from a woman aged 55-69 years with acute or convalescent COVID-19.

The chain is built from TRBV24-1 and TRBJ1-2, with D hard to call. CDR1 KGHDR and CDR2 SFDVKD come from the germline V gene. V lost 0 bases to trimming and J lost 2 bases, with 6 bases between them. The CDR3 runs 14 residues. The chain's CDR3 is CATSDLSRNYGYTF. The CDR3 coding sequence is TGTGCCACCAGTGATTTGTCCAGAAACTATGGCTACACCTTC.

The CDR3 DNA sequence: TGTGCCAGCAGCCCCCTGACAGGTGGGATAAAACTGTTTTTT. It specifies CASSPLTGGIKLFF. The chain links TRBV7-9 to TRBJ1-4; perhaps TRBD1 as D (6 bases). Per germline, CDR1 SEHNR and CDR2 FQNEAQ (reference sequence). The CDR3 contains 14 residues. V shed 5 bases and J shed 10 bases, with 17 bases lying between them.

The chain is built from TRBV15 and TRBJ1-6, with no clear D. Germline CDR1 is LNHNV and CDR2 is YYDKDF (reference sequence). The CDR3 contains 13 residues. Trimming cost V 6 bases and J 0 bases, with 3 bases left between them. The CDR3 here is CATSRSYNSPLHF. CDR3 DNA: TGTGCCACCAGTCGCTCCTATAATTCACCCCTCCACTTT. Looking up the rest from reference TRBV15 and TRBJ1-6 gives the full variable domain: DAMVIQNPRYQVTQFGKPVTLSCSQTLNHNVMYWYQQKSSQAPKLLFHYYDKDFNNEADTPDNFQSRRPNTSFCFLDIRSPGLGDTAMYLCATSRSYNSPLHFGNGTRLTVT.

The CDR3 here is CASSLGTGDQPQHF. As DNA, the CDR3 is TGCGCCAGCAGCTTAGGGACAGGGGATCAGCCCCAGCATTTT. The chain recombines TRBV5-1 with TRBJ1-5; TRBD1 matches 10 bases. V was clipped by 2 bases and J by 5 bases; unmatched bases: 1. The CDR3 extends over 14 amino acids. Germline values: CDR1 SGHRS, CDR2 YFSETQ.

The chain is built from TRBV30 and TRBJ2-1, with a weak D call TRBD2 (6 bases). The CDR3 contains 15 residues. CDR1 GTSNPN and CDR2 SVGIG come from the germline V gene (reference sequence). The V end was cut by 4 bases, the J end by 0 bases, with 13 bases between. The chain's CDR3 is CAWTRAGSSYNEQFF. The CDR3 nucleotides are TGTGCCTGGACGAGGGCGGGGAGCTCCTACAATGAGCAGTTCTTC.

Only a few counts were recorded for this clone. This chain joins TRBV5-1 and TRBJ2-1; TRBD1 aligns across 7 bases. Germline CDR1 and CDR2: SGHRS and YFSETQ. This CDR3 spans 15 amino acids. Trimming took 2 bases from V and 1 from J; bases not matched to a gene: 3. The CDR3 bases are TGCGCCAGCAGCTTCGCAGGGGGATCCTACAATGAGCAGTTCTTC. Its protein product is CASSFAGGSYNEQFF. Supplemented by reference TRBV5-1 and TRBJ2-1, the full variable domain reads KAGVTQTPRYLIKTRGQQVTLSCSPISGHRSVSWYQQTPGQGLQFLFEYFSETQRNKGNFPGRFSGRQFSNSRSEMNVSTLELGDSALYLCASSFAGGSYNEQFFGPGTRLTVL.

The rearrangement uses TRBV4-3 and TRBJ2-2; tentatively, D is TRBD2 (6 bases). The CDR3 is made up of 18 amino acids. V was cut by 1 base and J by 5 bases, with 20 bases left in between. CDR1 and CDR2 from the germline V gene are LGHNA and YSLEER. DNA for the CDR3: TGCGCCAGCAGCCAAGCCCCGGTCGGGAGTGGGAGGACCGGGGAGCTGTTTTTT. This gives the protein CASSQAPVGSGRTGELFF.

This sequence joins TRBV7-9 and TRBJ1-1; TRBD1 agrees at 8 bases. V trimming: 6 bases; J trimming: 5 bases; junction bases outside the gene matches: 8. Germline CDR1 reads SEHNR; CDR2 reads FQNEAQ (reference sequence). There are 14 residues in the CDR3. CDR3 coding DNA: TGTGCCAGCAGACGTGGACAGGGTAGTACTGAAGCTTTCTTT. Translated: CASRRGQGSTEAFF.

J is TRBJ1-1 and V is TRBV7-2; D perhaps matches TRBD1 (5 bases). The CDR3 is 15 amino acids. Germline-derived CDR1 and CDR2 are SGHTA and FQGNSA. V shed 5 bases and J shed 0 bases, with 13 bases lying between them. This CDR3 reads CASSPPGSMNTEAFF. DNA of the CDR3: TGTGCCAGCAGCCCTCCAGGGTCCATGAACACTGAAGCTTTCTTT.

CDR3 DNA: TGTGCCAGCGGGGGGTCCAATCAGCCCCAGCATTTT. It translates to CASGGSNQPQHF. This sequence joins TRBV28 and TRBJ1-5; tentatively, D is TRBD1 (5 bases). Germline V lookup: CDR1 MDHEN, CDR2 SYDVKM. The V and J ends lost 8 bases and 3 bases respectively, with 8 bases between them. The CDR3 consists of 12 residues.

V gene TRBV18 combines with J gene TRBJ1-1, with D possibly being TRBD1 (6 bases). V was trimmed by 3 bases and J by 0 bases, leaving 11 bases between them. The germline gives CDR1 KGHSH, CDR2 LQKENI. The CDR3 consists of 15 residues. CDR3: CASSPGTNMNTEAFF. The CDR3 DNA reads TGTGCCAGCTCACCGGGGACAAATATGAACACTGAAGCTTTCTTT. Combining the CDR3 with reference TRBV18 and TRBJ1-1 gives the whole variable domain NAGVMQNPRHLVRRRGQEARLRCSPMKGHSHVYWYRQLPEEGLKFMVYLQKENIIDESGMPKERFSAEFPKEGPSILRIQQVVRGDSAAYFCASSPGTNMNTEAFFGQGTRLTVV.

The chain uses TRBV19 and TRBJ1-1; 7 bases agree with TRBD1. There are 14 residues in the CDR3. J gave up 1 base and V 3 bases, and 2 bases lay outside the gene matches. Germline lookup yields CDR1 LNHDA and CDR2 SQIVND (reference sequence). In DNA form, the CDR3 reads TGTGCCAGTAGTATCGGGACAGAGAACACTGAAGCTTTCTTT. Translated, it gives CASSIGTENTEAFF. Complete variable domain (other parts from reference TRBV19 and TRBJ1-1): DGGITQSPKYLFRKEGQNVTLSCEQNLNHDAMYWYRQDPGQGLRLIYYSQIVNDFQKGDIAEGYSVSREKKESFPLTVTSAQKNPTAFYLCASSIGTENTEAFFGQGTRLTVV.

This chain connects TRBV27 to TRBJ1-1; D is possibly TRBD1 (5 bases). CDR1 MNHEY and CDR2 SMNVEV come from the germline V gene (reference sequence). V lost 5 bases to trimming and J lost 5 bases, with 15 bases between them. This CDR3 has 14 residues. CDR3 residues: CASSPPGGGTEAFF. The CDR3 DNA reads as TGTGCCAGCAGTCCGCCGGGGGGGGGAACTGAAGCTTTCTTT.

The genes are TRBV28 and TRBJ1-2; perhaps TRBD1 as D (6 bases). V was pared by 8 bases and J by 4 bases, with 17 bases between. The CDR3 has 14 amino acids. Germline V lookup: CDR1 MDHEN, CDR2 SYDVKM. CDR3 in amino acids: CASREVQGFYGYTF. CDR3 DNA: TGTGCCAGCCGAGAAGTACAGGGCTTCTATGGCTACACCTTC.